This TCR beta chain came from a study of CD8 T cells in ankylosing spondylitis. General observations from the study: Clones tied to disease were said to be significantly enriched in matched ankylosing spondylitis synovial fluid.

MiXCR, run by TCRdb on the 5' RACE reads, gives a single entry per CDR3 protein. The data contain approximately 340,000 distinct CDR3 sequences, roughly 14% of them seen just once; the ten biggest clones take up around 0.99%. Worth noting for this clonotype: Antigen unknown.

Trimming cost V 7 bases and J 1 base, with 13 bases left between them. Germline loops: CDR1 SNHLY, CDR2 FYNNEI. CDR3 length: 14 amino acids. What was sequenced was blood, either unsorted or a sorted T cell fraction (not recorded which). The receptor was isolated from a male donor with ankylosing spondylitis or in good health (not recorded which). The rearrangement joins TRBV2 to TRBJ1-1; TRBD1 might be the D (6 bases). CDR3 coding DNA: TGTGCCAGCATTCTGGGGGCGGGGAACACTGAAGCTTTCTTT. It yields the protein CASILGAGNTEAFF.